One sample yielded the 4 T cell receptor beta chains listed below, sequenced in a study of blood T cells in healthy people across ages. Combining a sample-barcoded 5' primer with a J-beta primer mix, a second PCR ran for roughly 6 to 11 cycles. Using its own MiXCR run on the 5' RACE reads, TCRdb lists one record per CDR3 protein. The table has around 1,000,000 distinct CDR3 sequences, 20% to 25% seen once. These data are also associated with another study on T cells of mothers and their children.

The specimen sequenced was blood. These receptors were taken from a girl aged 2-10 years in good health.

This clonotype turned up a few times. This sequence joins TRBV4-1 and TRBJ2-7, with TRBD2 identical over 7 bases. Germline CDR1 reads MGHRA; CDR2 reads YSYEKL. The CDR3 sequence is 14 residues long. V lost 0 bases and J lost 3; bases outside the gene matches: 2. The CDR3 nucleotides are TGCGCCAGCAGCCAAGAGCGGGAGAACTACGAGCAGTACTTC. It specifies CASSQERENYEQYF.

This chain joins TRBV12-3 or TRBV12-4 and TRBJ2-5, with 8 bases identical to TRBD2. The J call may be incorrect, as the DNA end agrees better with TRBJ2-1. This CDR3 is built from 14 residues. DNA of the CDR3: TGTGCCAGCAGTTTAGCGGGAGCGGGGGATATGCAGTTCTTC. This gives the protein CASSLAGAGDMQFF.

A single count supports this clonotype. The rearrangement links TRBV11-2 to TRBJ2-5; 10 bases are a match to TRBD2. The J call may be in error: the DNA end matches TRBJ2-1 better. Germline assignment: CDR1 SGHAT and CDR2 FQNNGV. This CDR3 is 15 amino acids long. CDR3 nucleotide sequence: TGTGCCAGCAGCTTAGCTAGCGGGGGAAACAATGAGCAGTTCTTC. Translation gives CASSLASGGNNEQFF.

This clonotype was found a few times. V usage is TRBV7-9 and J usage is TRBJ2-5; a weak D match, TRBD2 (5 bases). Germline V lookup: CDR1 SEHNR, CDR2 FQNEAQ (reference sequence). Trimming left V 3 bases short and J 7 bases short, with 12 bases between. The CDR3 is 13 amino acids. Here the CDR3 DNA reads TGTGCCAGCAGCTTTGGTTTCGAGGGGACCCAGTACTTC. Amino acids: CASSFGFEGTQYF.